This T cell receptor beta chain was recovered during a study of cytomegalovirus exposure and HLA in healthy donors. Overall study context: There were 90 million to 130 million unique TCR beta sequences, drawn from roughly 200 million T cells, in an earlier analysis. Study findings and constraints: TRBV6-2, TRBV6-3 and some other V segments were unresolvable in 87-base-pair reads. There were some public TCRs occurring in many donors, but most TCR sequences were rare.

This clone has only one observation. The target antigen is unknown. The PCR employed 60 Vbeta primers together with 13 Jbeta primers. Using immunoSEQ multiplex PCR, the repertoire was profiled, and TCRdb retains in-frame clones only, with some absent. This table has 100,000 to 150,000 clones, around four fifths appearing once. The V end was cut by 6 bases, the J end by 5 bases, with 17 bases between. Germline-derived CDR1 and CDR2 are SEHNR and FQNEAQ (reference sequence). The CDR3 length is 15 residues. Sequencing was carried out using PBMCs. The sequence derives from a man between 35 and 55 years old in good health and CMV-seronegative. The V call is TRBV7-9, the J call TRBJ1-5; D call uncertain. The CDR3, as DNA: TGTGCCAGCAGTACCCCAATGAGGGTTTATCAGCCCCAGCATTTT. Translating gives CASSTPMRVYQPQHF.